The TCR beta chain described here comes from a study of spatial heterogeneity in lung cancer. TCRdb processed the 5' RACE reads anew with MiXCR; each CDR3 protein has one entry. The sample lists around 19,000 distinct CDR3 sequences, roughly 23% seen once, with around a fifth in the top ten. V lost 6 bases to trimming and J lost 0 bases, with 9 bases between them. This CDR3 comprises 14 residues. Germline values: CDR1 LGHDT, CDR2 YNNKEL (reference sequence). Time point: sample taken at primary tumor resection. In each case, whole RNA from tumor, nontumor lung or frozen PBMC was sequenced unsorted. This clonotype has a count of ten or more.

This receptor was identified in a female donor with early-stage non-small cell lung cancer. The chain has TRBV3-1 and TRBJ1-3; D not certain. Sequenced material: PBMCs, taken at surgery. The CDR3 region is CASSPQSSGNTIYF. CDR3 DNA sequence: TGTGCCAGCAGTCCGCAAAGCTCTGGAAACACCATATATTTT.